This TCR beta chain stems from a study of vaccination effects on CD4 cells after COVID-19. Background on the study: Post-vaccine draws lagged the second dose by a median of 72 days.

Germline CDR1 and CDR2: MNHEY and SVGEGT. The CDR3 has 15 amino acids. With 2 bases removed from V and 3 bases from J, the gap between germline ends came to 11 bases. Turning to this clone: Its antigen is not identified.

The assay was immunoSEQ multiplex PCR, and TCRdb's table has in-frame clones only and misses some. The sample lists around 69,000 clones, roughly 81% seen once, with about 1.6% in the top ten. The ViraFEST assay expanded antigen-specific CD4+ T cells with viral peptide pools before sequencing. Having been cultured for 10 days, the cells underwent CD4+ T cell isolation. The cohort was immunized with two doses of either the BNT162b2 or mRNA-1273 vaccine. Wells containing two million PBMC each were cultured with 10 IU/ml IL-2 and about 10 ug/ml peptides. Study-wide results and caveats: Clones arising from infection and from vaccination showed marked clonal contraction late after vaccination.

The sample was CD4+ T cells from PBMCs cultured with HCoV-229E spike peptides, taken after COVID-19 vaccination. The chain joins TRBV6-2 or TRBV6-3 to TRBJ1-5; D uncertain. This receptor was taken from a human donor who received a COVID-19 vaccine. The CDR3 region is CASSYAPSPNQPQHF. In DNA, the CDR3 is TGTGCCAGCAGTTACGCTCCCAGCCCCAATCAGCCCCAGCATTTT.